Included here is one T cell receptor beta chain sequence, with context. The CDR3 is 16 residues long. Trimming cost V 4 bases and J 5 bases, with 20 bases left between them. Germline V lookup: CDR1 LNHDA, CDR2 SQIVND (reference sequence). TCRdb's table, derived via immunoSEQ multiplex PCR, lists solely in-frame clones and lacks some. Counted here are 200,000 to 250,000 clones, 85% occurring once; the ten biggest clones make up 2.9%. The sample originates from a study of blood T cell repertoires in COVID-19. The clonotype comes from a man aged 50 to 60 who had recovered from COVID-19. This chain links TRBV19 with TRBJ2-5, with D perhaps TRBD1 (7 bases). Sequenced input: peripheral blood. CDR3 in DNA: TGTGCCAGTAGTAAACTCCGAATCGCAGGGGGGGAGACCCAGTACTTC. Translating it yields CASSKLRIAGGETQYF. Variable domain in full (rest from reference TRBV19 and TRBJ2-5): DGGITQSPKYLFRKEGQNVTLSCEQNLNHDAMYWYRQDPGQGLRLIYYSQIVNDFQKGDIAEGYSVSREKKESFPLTVTSAQKNPTAFYLCASSKLRIAGGETQYFGPGTRLLVL.